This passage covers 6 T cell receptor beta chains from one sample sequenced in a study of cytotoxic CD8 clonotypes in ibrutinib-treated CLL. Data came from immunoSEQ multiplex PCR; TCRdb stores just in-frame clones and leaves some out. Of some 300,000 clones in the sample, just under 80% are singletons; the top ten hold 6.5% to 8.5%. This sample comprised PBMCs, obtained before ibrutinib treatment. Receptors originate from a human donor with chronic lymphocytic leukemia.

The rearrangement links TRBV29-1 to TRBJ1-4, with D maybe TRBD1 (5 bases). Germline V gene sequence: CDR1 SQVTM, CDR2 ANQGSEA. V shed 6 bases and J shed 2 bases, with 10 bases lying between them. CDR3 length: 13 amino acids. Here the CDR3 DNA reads TGCAGCGTGACGGACAAGACTAATGAAAAACTGTTTTTT. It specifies CSVTDKTNEKLFF.

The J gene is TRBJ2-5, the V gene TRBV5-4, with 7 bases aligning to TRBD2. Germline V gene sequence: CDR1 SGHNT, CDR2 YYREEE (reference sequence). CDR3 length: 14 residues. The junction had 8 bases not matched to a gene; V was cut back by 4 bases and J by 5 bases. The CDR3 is CASSRRTRSETQYF. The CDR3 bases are TGTGCCAGCAGCAGACGGACTAGGAGTGAGACCCAGTACTTC.

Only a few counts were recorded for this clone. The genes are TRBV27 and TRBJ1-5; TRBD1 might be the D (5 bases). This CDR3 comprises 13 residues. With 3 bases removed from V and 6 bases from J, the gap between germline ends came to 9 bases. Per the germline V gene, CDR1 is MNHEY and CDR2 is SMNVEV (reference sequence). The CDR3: CASSLGVSQPQHF. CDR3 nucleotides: TGTGCCAGCAGTTTGGGGGTTTCTCAGCCCCAGCATTTT.

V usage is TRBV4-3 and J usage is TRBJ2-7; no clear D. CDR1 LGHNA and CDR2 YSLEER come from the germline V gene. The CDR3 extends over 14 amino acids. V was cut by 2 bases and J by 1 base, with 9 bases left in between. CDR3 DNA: TGCGCCAGCAGCCAAAGGCTCCTATCCTACGAGCAGTACTTC. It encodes CASSQRLLSYEQYF.

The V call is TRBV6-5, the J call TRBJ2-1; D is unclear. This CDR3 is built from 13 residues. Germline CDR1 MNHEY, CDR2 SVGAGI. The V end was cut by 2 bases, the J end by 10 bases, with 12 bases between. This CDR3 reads CASSYPGLAEQFF. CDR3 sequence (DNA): TGTGCCAGCAGTTACCCAGGCCTGGCAGAGCAGTTCTTC.

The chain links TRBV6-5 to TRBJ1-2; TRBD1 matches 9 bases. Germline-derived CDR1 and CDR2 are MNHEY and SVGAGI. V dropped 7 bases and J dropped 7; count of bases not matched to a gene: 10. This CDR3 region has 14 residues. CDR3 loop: CASKYRDRAFGYTF. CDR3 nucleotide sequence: TGTGCCAGCAAGTATAGGGACAGGGCTTTTGGCTACACCTTC.